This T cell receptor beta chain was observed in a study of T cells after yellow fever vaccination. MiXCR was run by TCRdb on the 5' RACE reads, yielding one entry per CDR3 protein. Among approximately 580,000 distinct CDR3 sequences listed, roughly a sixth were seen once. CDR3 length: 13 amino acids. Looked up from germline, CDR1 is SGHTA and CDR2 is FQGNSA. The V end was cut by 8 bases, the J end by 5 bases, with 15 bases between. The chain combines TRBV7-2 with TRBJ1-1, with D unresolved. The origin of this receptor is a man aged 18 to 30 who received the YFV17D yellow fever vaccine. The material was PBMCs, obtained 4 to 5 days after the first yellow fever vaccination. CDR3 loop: CASPDDIRTEAFF. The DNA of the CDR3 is TGTGCCAGCCCAGACGACATAAGGACTGAAGCTTTCTTT.